The 19 T cell receptor beta chains below come from one sample, sequenced in a study of identical twins. TCRdb called the 5' RACE reads again in MiXCR, with one record for every CDR3 protein. The repertoire includes about 100,000 distinct CDR3 sequences, about 6% of them detected once, and roughly 12% sits in the top ten. The sequenced material came from memory T cells sorted from blood. These receptors were obtained from a woman between 45 and 65 years old in good health.

This clonotype was detected a few times. This may be a read error: a much more frequent sequence differs by one nucleotide. The chain recombines TRBV7-9 with TRBJ2-7, with 7 bases identical to TRBD2. Germline-derived CDR1 and CDR2 are SEHNR and FQNEAQ (reference sequence). The CDR3 is 14 amino acids. V shed 7 bases and J 2 bases; nucleotides not matched to a gene: 8. The CDR3 bases are TGTGCCAGCACCGTAGCGGGTCTCGCCTACGAGCAGTACTTC. As protein: CASTVAGLAYEQYF.

This clonotype was detected ten times or more. The chain recombines TRBV2 with TRBJ2-7; 10 bases agree with TRBD2. After removal of 4 bases from V and 0 bases from J, the junction contained 3 bases not matched to a gene. Germline V gene sequence: CDR1 SNHLY, CDR2 FYNNEI. The length of the CDR3 is 15 residues. The CDR3 is CASSGGLAYSYEQYF. The CDR3 coding sequence is TGTGCCAGCAGTGGGGGACTAGCGTACTCCTACGAGCAGTACTTC.

This chain connects TRBV5-1 to TRBJ2-2; TRBD1 is a possible D gene (6 bases). V dropped 0 bases and J dropped 0 bases, with 9 bases sitting between them. This CDR3 is built from 16 residues. Germline CDR1 SGHRS, CDR2 YFSETQ. The CDR3 bases are TGCGCCAGCAGCTTGGACAGGGCCTCGAACACCGGGGAGCTGTTTTTT. It specifies CASSLDRASNTGELFF.

Notes on this clonotype: Possible read error: a much larger clone is one base away. J is TRBJ2-7 and V is TRBV5-6; unclear D gene. V gave up 2 bases and J gave up 0 bases, with 9 bases separating them. This CDR3 region has 14 residues. Germline CDR1 SGHDT, CDR2 YYEEEE. CDR3 in amino acids: CASSFPIVSYEQYF. In DNA form, the CDR3 reads TGTGCCAGCAGCTTCCCTATAGTCTCCTACGAGCAGTACTTC.

At least ten counts were recorded for this clonotype. The chain recombines TRBV20-1 with TRBJ2-3; D gene unclear. V dropped 3 bases and J dropped 3 bases, with 7 bases sitting between them. There are 12 residues in the CDR3. Germline V gene sequence: CDR1 DFQATT, CDR2 SNEGSKA (reference sequence). Here the CDR3 DNA reads TGCAGTGCTAGTGCTAGGACAGATACGCAGTATTTT. It specifies CSASARTDTQYF.

This clonotype occurred many times. The chain joins TRBV20-1 to TRBJ1-6, with D unclear. The V end lost 3 bases, the J end lost 7 bases, and 13 bases lay between the germline ends. Germline lookup yields CDR1 DFQATT and CDR2 SNEGSKA (reference sequence). The CDR3 loop spans 14 amino acids. The CDR3 nucleotides read TGCAGTGCTAGTTCCCGGCCCCCAAATTCACCCCTCCACTTT. It yields the protein CSASSRPPNSPLHF.

This clonotype showed up many times. This chain connects TRBV5-1 to TRBJ2-5, with TRBD2 matching over 15 bases. This CDR3 has 17 residues. From germline, CDR1 is SGHRS and CDR2 YFSETQ. The ends lost 2 bases at V and 5 bases at J; junction bases unmatched: 7. This chain's CDR3 is CASSFSGTSGRSETQYF. CDR3 DNA: TGCGCCAGCAGCTTCTCGGGGACTAGCGGGAGGTCGGAGACCCAGTACTTC.

This clonotype showed up many times. J is TRBJ1-3 and V is TRBV10-3, with D hard to call. The CDR3 sequence is 14 residues long. Germline CDR1 ENHRY, CDR2 SYGVKD. With 6 bases removed from V and 0 bases from J, the gap between germline ends came to 9 bases. The CDR3 DNA reads TGTGCCATCAGGATAGAGGTCTCTGGAAACACCATATATTTT. Its protein product is CAIRIEVSGNTIYF.

This clonotype appeared once. This CDR3 is missing its conserved last phenylalanine or tryptophan, likely due to a read error. It is unclear where the CDR3 begins or ends on the DNA, so no DNA is shown, and the CDR3 is as TCRdb lists it. The chain has TRBV27 and TRBJ2-1. The CDR3 is 10 amino acids in total, end residues counted. Germline V CDR1 and CDR2: MNHEY, SMNVEV (reference sequence). The CDR3 is CASSFPDLTR.

This clonotype came up many times. The chain links TRBV20-1 to TRBJ1-2, with D perhaps TRBD1 (5 bases). V was pared by 0 bases and J by 1 base, with 9 bases between. This CDR3 comprises 14 residues. Germline loops: CDR1 DFQATT, CDR2 SNEGSKA (reference sequence). CDR3: CSARESGYNYGYTF. CDR3 nucleotides: TGCAGTGCTAGAGAGTCAGGGTATAACTATGGCTACACCTTC.

This clonotype was recorded at least ten times. V is TRBV5-1 and J is TRBJ2-1; 9 positions agree with TRBD2. V shed 0 bases and J 6 bases; nucleotides not matched to a gene: 4. The germline gives CDR1 SGHRS, CDR2 YFSETQ. This CDR3 is built from 15 residues. The CDR3 here is CASSLDGGRANEQFF. DNA for the CDR3: TGCGCCAGCAGCTTGGATGGCGGGAGGGCCAATGAGCAGTTCTTC.

This clonotype was counted only a few times. The chain combines TRBV4-1 with TRBJ1-2, with 8 bases that match TRBD1. CDR1 MGHRA and CDR2 YSYEKL come from the germline V gene. This CDR3 has 15 amino acids. Trimming removed 2 bases from V and 5 bases from J; junction bases left unmatched: 7. CDR3 sequence reads: CASSQLQGVQYGYTF. Here the CDR3 DNA reads TGCGCCAGCAGCCAATTACAGGGGGTTCAGTATGGCTACACCTTC.

This clonotype appeared a few times. The chain has TRBV19 and TRBJ2-3; 8 positions match TRBD2. The germline V gene has CDR1 LNHDA and CDR2 SQIVND (reference sequence). The CDR3 totals 15 residues. The trim removed 4 bases at V and 5 bases at J, leaving 8 bases unmatched. DNA for the CDR3: TGTGCCAGTAGTACGGGACACGGGACTAGAGATACGCAGTATTTT. Its translation is CASSTGHGTRDTQYF. The full variable domain, rest sourced from reference TRBV19 and TRBJ2-3, is DGGITQSPKYLFRKEGQNVTLSCEQNLNHDAMYWYRQDPGQGLRLIYYSQIVNDFQKGDIAEGYSVSREKKESFPLTVTSAQKNPTAFYLCASSTGHGTRDTQYFGPGTRLTVL.

This clonotype was seen just once. The V gene is TRBV13, the J gene TRBJ2-4; D is uncertain. Germline CDR1 is PRHDT and CDR2 is FYEKMQ (reference sequence). The CDR3 consists of 14 residues. Deletions cut 5 bases from V and 7 bases from J, with 15 bases between. CDR3 in DNA: TGTGCCAGCAGCCTACCCTTCGAAGGGAACATTCAGTACTTC. Translation: CASSLPFEGNIQYF.

The table lists this clonotype with many counts. The rearrangement uses TRBV10-1 and TRBJ1-3, with D possibly TRBD1 on 6 matching bases. CDR1 is WNHNN and CDR2 is SYGVQD in the germline V gene (reference sequence). The CDR3 contains 14 residues. Trimming left V 8 bases short and J 2 bases short, with 13 bases between. Written as DNA, the CDR3 is TGCGCCAGCCAACAGGGAAACACTGGAAACACCATATATTTT. It yields the protein CASQQGNTGNTIYF.

In its sample, this clonotype was seen many times. This rearrangement joins TRBV4-1 to TRBJ2-5, with D tentatively TRBD1 (6 bases). This CDR3 has 15 residues. V lost 0 bases and J 5 bases, leaving 13 bases between the germline ends. Germline CDR1 MGHRA, CDR2 YSYEKL. CDR3 bases: TGCGCCAGCAGCCAAGAAGGGGACAAAGCTGAGACCCAGTACTTC. As protein: CASSQEGDKAETQYF.

Ten or more counts support this clonotype. The chain employs TRBV25-1 and TRBJ2-2; 10 bases are a match to TRBD2. Germline CDR1 is MGHDK and CDR2 is SYGVNS. The CDR3 runs to 15 residues. The junction had 4 bases not matched to a gene; V was cut back by 4 bases and J by 5 bases. The CDR3 bases are TGTGCCAGCAGTGTCGGTAGCGGGGGGACCGGGGAGCTGTTTTTT. Translated, it gives CASSVGSGGTGELFF.

Notes on this clonotype: Possible read error: a much larger clone is one base away. The V call is TRBV7-9, the J call TRBJ1-1, with D perhaps TRBD1 (6 bases). The germline CDR1 and CDR2 sequences are SEHNR and FQNEAQ (reference sequence). This CDR3 comprises 15 residues. CDR3 bases: TGTTCCAGCAGCTTAGCCACAGGGAGGACACATGAAGCTTTCTTT. Translation gives CSSSLATGRTHEAFF. The full variable domain, its missing parts supplied by reference TRBV7-9 and TRBJ1-1, is DTGVSQNPRHKITKRGQNVTFRCDPISEHNRLYWYRQTLGQGPEFLTYFQNEAQLEKSRLLSDRFSAERPKGSFSTLEIQRTEQGDSAMYLCSSSLATGRTHEAFFGQGTRLTVV.

In its sample, this clonotype was seen many times. The CDR3 region is CASSSWGQSTDTQYF. CDR3 nucleotide sequence: TGTGCCAGCAGCTCCTGGGGACAGAGCACAGATACGCAGTATTTT. The chain combines TRBV5-6 with TRBJ2-3; 7 bases match TRBD1. Losses at the gene ends were 3 bases for V and 0 bases for J; bases not matched to a gene: 4. Germline V CDR1 and CDR2: SGHDT, YYEEEE. CDR3 length: 15 amino acids.